The 30 T cell receptor beta chains listed next were all sequenced from one sample in a study of T cells after posttransplantation cyclophosphamide (dated by TCRdb to 2016 to 2018). A control cohort of 10 to 11 patients who had been given myeloablative marrow transplants with methotrexate plus a calcineurin inhibitor was sampled 1 year after transplant. Library prep was done by the immunoSEQ multiplex PCR assay. TCRdb carries this immuneACCESS record with in-frame sequences only. Its versions omit some clonotypes, under half of them owing to an unresolved V gene in the studies checked, with the rest unexplained. The sample table shows approximately 16,000 clones, and roughly 80% are seen once. Less than 6.5% of the sample is taken by the ten largest. The specimen was PBMCs, collected approximately 370 days after allogeneic stem cell transplant with calcineurin inhibitor and methotrexate. The origin of the receptors is a young adult male patient who received an allogeneic stem cell transplant from a related donor, was CMV-positive, and had no GVHD. The graft donor may be the source of some T cells after a transplant.

This clone was seen a few times. The chain carries TRBV7-6 and TRBJ1-2; perhaps TRBD1 as D (6 bases). The CDR3 runs 13 residues. Germline assignment: CDR1 SGHVS and CDR2 FNYEAQ. V lost 0 bases and J 9 bases, leaving 11 bases between the germline ends. This CDR3 reads CASSLAGANSYTF. For the CDR3, the DNA is TGTGCCAGCAGCTTAGCGGGGGCGAATAGCTACACCTTC.

V is TRBV9 and J is TRBJ2-5; TRBD2 might be the D (6 bases). The ends were cut back, 5 bases at V and 1 base at J, with 12 bases in the middle. The CDR3 is 14 amino acids. Germline V CDR1 and CDR2: SGDLS, YYNGEE. CDR3 sequence reads: CASSFLAAQETQYF. In DNA, the CDR3 is TGTGCCAGCAGTTTCTTAGCGGCCCAAGAGACCCAGTACTTC.

The rearrangement joins TRBV5-8 to TRBJ2-1, with 7 bases fitting TRBD2. CDR3 length: 14 amino acids. Germline trimming cut 7 bases from V and 0 bases from J; bases unmatched to any gene: 4. Germline V gene data show CDR1 as SGHTS and CDR2 as YDEGEE. Here the CDR3 DNA reads TGTGCCAGCGGCGGGGGTTACTCCTACAATGAGCAGTTCTTC. Amino acids: CASGGGYSYNEQFF.

V gene TRBV6-5 combines with J gene TRBJ1-2; possible D gene TRBD1, 6 bases. CDR1 MNHEY and CDR2 SVGAGI come from the germline V gene. The germline V and J ends were trimmed by 4 bases and 0 bases, with 9 bases remaining between them. The CDR3 extends over 14 amino acids. CDR3 sequence (DNA): TGTGCCAGCAGTTCGGACAGCCCTAACTATGGCTACACCTTC. It translates to CASSSDSPNYGYTF.

V and J are TRBV4-3 and TRBJ1-2, with D maybe TRBD1 (6 bases). Germline CDR1 and CDR2: LGHNA and YSLEER. This CDR3 is built from 15 residues. Trimming pared 0 bases from V and 4 bases from J, leaving 12 bases between. The CDR3 reads CASSQDPGRGYGYTF. CDR3 in DNA: TGCGCCAGCAGCCAAGATCCAGGCAGGGGCTATGGCTACACCTTC.

The chain couples TRBV2 to TRBJ2-7, with a tentative D call TRBD2 (6 bases). Germline CDR1 is SNHLY and CDR2 is FYNNEI. The CDR3 runs 13 residues. The V gene lost 3 bases and the J gene lost 5 bases, with 11 bases spanning the gap. CDR3 bases: TGTGCCAGCAGTGATGGCGGGAACAACGAGCAGTACTTC. Its translation is CASSDGGNNEQYF.

This clone was observed once. V usage is TRBV5-1 and J usage is TRBJ1-2; 7 positions match TRBD1. J gave up 4 bases and V 0 bases, and 9 bases lay outside the gene matches. From germline, CDR1 is SGHRS and CDR2 YFSETQ. This CDR3 spans 16 amino acids. The CDR3 region is CASSLVSGGPRYGYTF. CDR3 DNA sequence: TGCGCCAGCAGCTTGGTATCAGGGGGGCCCCGCTATGGCTACACCTTC.

This clone was seen a handful of times. The rearrangement links TRBV6-6 to TRBJ1-3, with TRBD1 identical over 10 bases. The germline gives CDR1 MNHNY, CDR2 SVGAGI (reference sequence). This CDR3 region has 15 residues. Trimming at V came to 2 bases and at J to 2 bases, leaving 0 bases not matched to a gene. CDR3 sequence (DNA): TGTGCCAGCAGTTACGGACAGGGGGCTGGAAACACCATATATTTT. Amino acid sequence: CASSYGQGAGNTIYF.

The CDR3 loop is CASSKVAGGHNEQFF. The CDR3 DNA follows: TGTGCCAGTAGTAAGGTTGCGGGAGGGCACAATGAGCAGTTCTTC. The gene calls are TRBV19 and TRBJ2-1; 9 nucleotides align to TRBD2. V dropped 4 bases and J dropped 5; count of bases not matched to a gene: 6. Looked up from germline, CDR1 is LNHDA and CDR2 is SQIVND (reference sequence). The CDR3 loop spans 15 amino acids.

V usage is TRBV30 and J usage is TRBJ2-5; D is perhaps TRBD2 (6 bases). Trimming removed 5 bases at V and 1 base at J, with 17 bases between. From germline, CDR1 is GTSNPN and CDR2 SVGIG (reference sequence). The CDR3 is 15 amino acids. DNA of the CDR3: TGTGCCTGGGGGGAGGCTCCAGGAATCCAAGAGACCCAGTACTTC. This encodes CAWGEAPGIQETQYF.

This clone was detected only a few times. The rearrangement joins TRBV10-3 to TRBJ1-1, with D tentatively TRBD1 (5 bases). Germline CDR1 is ENHRY and CDR2 is SYGVKD. There are 16 residues in the CDR3. Between the trimmed V and J ends, which lost 6 bases and 0 bases, there was a span of 17 bases. CDR3 sequence reads: CAISREGVGVNTEAFF. The CDR3 region has the DNA TGTGCCATCAGCCGCGAAGGGGTTGGGGTGAACACTGAAGCTTTCTTT.

This clone is termed medium-sized. The V and J genes are TRBV28 and TRBJ2-1, with 11 positions matching TRBD1. CDR1 and CDR2 from the germline V gene are MDHEN and SYDVKM. V trimming: 6 bases; J trimming: 7 bases; junction bases outside the gene matches: 8. The CDR3 is made up of 15 amino acids. The chain's CDR3 is CASSVGQGDLNEQFF. The CDR3 nucleotides are TGTGCCAGCAGCGTGGGACAGGGGGATTTAAATGAGCAGTTCTTC.

J is TRBJ1-1 and V is TRBV10-3, with 9 bases matching TRBD1. V dropped 4 bases and J dropped 4; count of bases not matched to a gene: 10. The CDR3 has 16 amino acids. Germline V gives CDR1 ENHRY, CDR2 SYGVKD. DNA for the CDR3: TGTGCCATCAGTGGAAGTACAGGGGGCGCGGGCACTGAAGCTTTCTTT. This codes for CAISGSTGGAGTEAFF.

This clone showed up just once. The J gene is TRBJ2-7, the V gene TRBV6-6, with 12 bases aligning to TRBD2. CDR1 is MNHNY and CDR2 is SVGAGI in the germline V gene (reference sequence). CDR3 length: 16 residues. V gave up 4 bases and J gave up 5 bases; unmatched junction bases: 9. CDR3 sequence (DNA): TGTGCCAGCAGTTCGACCGGACTAGCGGGATTTGACGAGCAGTACTTC. Protein product: CASSSTGLAGFDEQYF.

The V gene is TRBV15, the J gene TRBJ2-5; 7 bases are shared with TRBD1. The CDR3 runs to 15 residues. J gave up 4 bases and V 5 bases, and 10 bases lay outside the gene matches. Germline assignment: CDR1 LNHNV and CDR2 YYDKDF (reference sequence). As DNA, the CDR3 is TGTGCCACCAGCTCACGAGGGGGCGAAAGAGAGACCCAGTACTTC. It codes for CATSSRGGERETQYF.

The rearrangement links TRBV6-1 to TRBJ2-5, with D possibly TRBD2 on 5 matching bases. The DNA end is a closer match to TRBJ2-7, so the J assignment may be wrong. The CDR3 runs 15 residues. Germline lookup yields CDR1 MNHNS and CDR2 SASEGT. The CDR3: CASSEVATIPYEQYF. The CDR3 DNA reads as TGTGCCAGCAGTGAAGTGGCGACTATCCCCTACGAGCAGTACTTC.

V is TRBV4-3 and J is TRBJ2-7; TRBD2 agrees at 7 bases. Germline-derived CDR1 and CDR2 are LGHNA and YSLEER. V shed 0 bases and J 4 bases; nucleotides not matched to a gene: 3. The CDR3 contains 14 residues. The CDR3 is CASSQDMGGYEQYF. The CDR3 DNA follows: TGCGCCAGCAGCCAAGACATGGGAGGGTACGAGCAGTACTTC.

This clone occurred a few times. The rearrangement links TRBV2 to TRBJ1-5, with a tentative D call TRBD1 (5 bases). The V end lost 7 bases, the J end lost 2 bases, and 15 bases lay between the germline ends. Germline CDR1 and CDR2: SNHLY and FYNNEI. CDR3 length: 15 residues. CDR3 in DNA: TGTGCCAGCACCACGAGGCCGGGGGGCAATCAGCCCCAGCATTTT. Translated, it gives CASTTRPGGNQPQHF.

The CDR3 DNA is TGTGCCAGCAGCTCGGGACTAGCGGGATCCGGGTACGAGCAGTACTTC. It encodes CASSSGLAGSGYEQYF. The chain couples TRBV7-9 to TRBJ2-5; 13 bases line up with TRBD2. The closer fit of TRBJ2-7 to the DNA end suggests the J call may be wrong. This CDR3 region has 16 residues. From germline, CDR1 is SEHNR and CDR2 FQNEAQ (reference sequence).

This clone is a singleton in its sample. The chain recombines TRBV27 with TRBJ1-5; D remains unclear. The CDR3 is 16 residues long. Germline CDR1 reads MNHEY; CDR2 reads SMNVEV (reference sequence). Trimming shortened V by 5 bases and J by 5 bases, and 19 bases separated the two germline ends. CDR3 sequence (DNA): TGTGCCAGCAGTCCCCTGAGCAGGATGCGTGATCAGCCCCAGCATTTT. Translated: CASSPLSRMRDQPQHF.

This clone appeared once. The DNA of the CDR3 is TGTGCCAGCAGCTATATCCCGGGACAGGGAACAAAGTACGAGCAGTACTTC. It translates to CASSYIPGQGTKYEQYF. V is TRBV7-9 and J is TRBJ2-7; TRBD1 matches at 9 bases. V shed 4 bases and J 4 bases; nucleotides not matched to a gene: 14. The CDR3 spans 17 residues. Germline V gene data show CDR1 as SEHNR and CDR2 as FQNEAQ (reference sequence).

The chain carries TRBV6-6 and TRBJ2-3; 11 nucleotides align to TRBD2. The V gene end was trimmed by 4 bases and the J gene end by 4 bases; junction bases not matched to a gene: 4. The germline V gene has CDR1 MNHNY and CDR2 SVGAGI (reference sequence). The length of the CDR3 is 15 residues. CDR3 sequence reads: CASSSMTSGADTQYF. CDR3 DNA: TGTGCCAGCAGTTCGATGACTAGCGGGGCAGATACGCAGTATTTT.

This rearrangement joins TRBV4-2 to TRBJ1-6; D unresolved. The CDR3 consists of 15 residues. With 1 base removed from V and 0 bases from J, the gap between germline ends came to 4 bases. Germline-derived CDR1 and CDR2 are LGHNA and YNFKEQ. CDR3: CASSQGGSYNSPLHF. The CDR3, as DNA: TGTGCCAGCAGCCAAGGAGGCTCCTATAATTCACCCCTCCACTTT.

V gene TRBV14 combines with J gene TRBJ1-5; maybe TRBD1 (6 bases). CDR3 length: 13 amino acids. The germline V gene encodes CDR1 SGHDN and CDR2 FVKESK. V was pared by 5 bases and J by 5 bases, with 10 bases between. The CDR3 protein is CASSAGAYQPQHF. The CDR3 nucleotides read TGTGCCAGCAGCGCAGGGGCGTATCAGCCCCAGCATTTT.

This sequence joins TRBV27 and TRBJ2-6; D gene uncertain. V dropped 4 bases and J dropped 2 bases, with 3 bases sitting between them. Germline CDR1 and CDR2: MNHEY and SMNVEV (reference sequence). CDR3 length: 13 residues. The CDR3 reads CASSWPGANVLTF. CDR3 bases: TGTGCCAGCAGTTGGCCTGGGGCCAACGTCCTGACTTTC.

This sequence joins TRBV7-6 and TRBJ2-7; D remains unclear. The CDR3 extends over 13 amino acids. Germline CDR1 is SGHVS and CDR2 is FNYEAQ. Trimming took off 5 bases at V and 4 bases at J, with 12 bases between the two ends. The CDR3 spells CASSKESAYEQYF. The DNA for the CDR3 is TGTGCCAGCAGCAAAGAAAGTGCGTACGAGCAGTACTTC. Complete variable domain (other parts from reference TRBV7-6 and TRBJ2-7): GAGVSQSPRYKVTKRGQDVALRCDPISGHVSLYWYRQALGQGPEFLTYFNYEAQQDKSGLPNDRFSAERPEGSISTLTIQRTEQRDSAMYRCASSKESAYEQYFGPGTRLTVT.

The chain employs TRBV28 and TRBJ1-2; tentatively, D is TRBD1 (6 bases). The germline gives CDR1 MDHEN, CDR2 SYDVKM. Between the trimmed V and J ends, which lost 4 bases and 3 bases, there was a span of 18 bases. This CDR3 spans 16 amino acids. The CDR3, as DNA: TGTGCCAGCAGTTCAAATGGGGGCAGGGCTTACTATGGCTACACCTTC. It specifies CASSSNGGRAYYGYTF.

This sequence joins TRBV25-1 and TRBJ2-3, with 11 bases matching TRBD2. The CDR3 is 17 amino acids. Germline loops: CDR1 MGHDK, CDR2 SYGVNS. Trimming took 5 bases from V and 2 from J; bases not matched to a gene: 9. The CDR3 loop is CASSSTSGRWDTDTQYF. CDR3 coding DNA: TGTGCCAGCAGTTCCACTAGCGGGAGATGGGACACAGATACGCAGTATTTT.

Points on this clone: The same CDR3 can be traced to other DNA sequences in this sample. The rearrangement links TRBV6-6 to TRBJ2-5, with D maybe TRBD2 (6 bases). The CDR3 spans 14 residues. Trimming took off 4 bases at V and 1 base at J, with 10 bases between the two ends. Germline V gene lookup returns CDR1 MNHNY and CDR2 SVGAGI (reference sequence). CDR3 in DNA: TGTGCCAGCAGTTTGTTAGCGGCCCAAGAGACCCAGTACTTC. Amino acid sequence: CASSLLAAQETQYF.

The V call is TRBV27, the J call TRBJ2-2, with D possibly matching TRBD1 (6 bases). CDR1 and CDR2 from the germline V gene are MNHEY and SMNVEV (reference sequence). V was clipped by 2 bases and J by 1 base, with 11 bases between them. The CDR3 is made up of 16 amino acids. This CDR3 reads CASSLRVGGNTGELFF. As DNA, the CDR3 is TGTGCCAGCAGTTTAAGAGTAGGGGGGAACACCGGGGAGCTGTTTTTT.